This TCR beta chain was retrieved from a study of OX40 agonist ivuxolimab in advanced cancers. With respect to the entire study: Ivuxolimab was an agonistic, fully human IgG2 monoclonal antibody directed against OX40 (CD134), a costimulatory receptor. Intravenous ivuxolimab was administered to patients every 2 weeks at six dose levels: 0.01, 0.1, 0.3, 1.5, 3 and 10 mg/kg. Of the approximately 50 dose-escalation patients, hepatocellular carcinoma was present in about 20, melanoma in around 15, renal cell carcinoma in 9 and head and neck cancer in 9. A male proportion of around 81% and a mean age of 60 years, ranging from roughly 20 to 80, were recorded for the dose-escalation cohort. Prior anti-PD-1, anti-PD-L1 or anti-CTLA-4 therapy was permitted, and checkpoint inhibitors had been received by about 36% of dose-escalation patients. Partial responses occurred in three dose-escalation patients, of whom one had hepatocellular carcinoma and two had cutaneous melanoma. The point of sequencing TCRbeta in the periphery was to test whether ivuxolimab changed TCR sequence diversity and drove clonal T-cell expansion. The paper reports the monotherapy dose-escalation portion (N = 52 patients) of the phase I ivuxolimab trial. General findings and caveats noted by the study authors: At doses from 0.1 to 3.0 mg/kg, clonal expansion was seen in both CD4+ and CD8+ blood T cells between baseline and week 6. After ivuxolimab, CD8+ T cells had more expanded clones than CD4+ T cells on average. Low levels of normalized T-cell clonal expansion were also shown by some nonresponding patients. Partial responders in the 0.1-3.0 mg/kg groups had among the lowest normalized peripheral clonal expansion, especially among CD8+ T cells. The antigen specificity of the clonally expanded peripheral T cells was not determined.

Patients with a history of autoimmune disease or receiving systemic immunosuppression were excluded from the trial. Peripheral blood for TCR sequencing was collected from all dose cohorts at baseline, on cycle 4 day 1, and on cycle 7 day 1. Samples were obtained from an open-label, multicenter, first-in-human phase I dose-escalation trial of ivuxolimab. Adults with locally advanced or metastatic melanoma, renal cell, hepatocellular, or head and neck squamous cell carcinoma were enrolled in the trial. Before TCR sequencing, CD4+ T cells and CD8+ T cells from peripheral blood were sorted into separate populations. Notes on this clone: Its antigen target is currently unknown. Base quality data are lacking; no much larger clone is found one base away.

For sequencing of the TCRbeta CDR3 region, genomic DNA was extracted from the sorted cells. TCRbeta CDR3 regions were sequenced using the immunoSEQ Assay. TCRdb took this table from immuneACCESS and kept in-frame rearrangements with V and J called. Such tables lack part of the clones; where checked against another copy, unresolved V genes explain under half of the gap, and the rest is unexplained. This sample holds some 80,000 clones; just under 85% were observed only once. Roughly 25% of the sample is in the top ten clones. Deletion took 5 bases off V and 4 bases off J, with a span of 12 bases between the germline ends. The germline V gene (reference sequence) specifies LNHDA as CDR1 and SQIVND as CDR2. Counted from cysteine to phenylalanine, this CDR3 has 14 amino acids. The entry retains the CDR3 DNA only, 42 bases that are in frame from base 1.

The chain links TRBV19 with TRBJ1-5; perhaps TRBD1 is the D gene, with 6 bases matching. Sequencing was performed on CD4+ or CD8+ T cells sorted from blood, taken in a trial of the OX40 agonist ivuxolimab. The TCR comes from an adult with an advanced solid tumor such as melanoma, head and neck, liver or kidney cancer. The CDR3 here reads CASSSSGANQPQHF. The nucleotide sequence reads TGTGCCAGTAGTTCTTCAGGGGCGAATCAGCCCCAGCATTTT.